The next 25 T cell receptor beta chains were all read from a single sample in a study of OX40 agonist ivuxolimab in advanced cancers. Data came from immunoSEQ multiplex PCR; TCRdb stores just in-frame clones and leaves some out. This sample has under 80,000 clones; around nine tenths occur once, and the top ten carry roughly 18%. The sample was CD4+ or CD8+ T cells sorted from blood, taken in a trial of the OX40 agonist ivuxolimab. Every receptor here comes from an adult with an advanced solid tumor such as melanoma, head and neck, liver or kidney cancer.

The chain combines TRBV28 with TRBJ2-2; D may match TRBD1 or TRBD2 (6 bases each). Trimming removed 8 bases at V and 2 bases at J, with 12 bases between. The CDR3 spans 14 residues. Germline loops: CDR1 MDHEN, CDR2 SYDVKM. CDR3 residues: CASRLGGNTGELFF. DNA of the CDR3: TGTGCCAGCCGTCTCGGGGGCAACACCGGGGAGCTGTTTTTT.

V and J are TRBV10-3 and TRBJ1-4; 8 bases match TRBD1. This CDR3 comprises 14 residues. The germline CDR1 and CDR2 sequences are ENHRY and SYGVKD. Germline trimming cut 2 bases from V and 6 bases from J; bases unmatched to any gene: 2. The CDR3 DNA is TGTGCCATCAGTGAGGGACAGGGATATGAAAAACTGTTTTTT. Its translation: CAISEGQGYEKLFF.

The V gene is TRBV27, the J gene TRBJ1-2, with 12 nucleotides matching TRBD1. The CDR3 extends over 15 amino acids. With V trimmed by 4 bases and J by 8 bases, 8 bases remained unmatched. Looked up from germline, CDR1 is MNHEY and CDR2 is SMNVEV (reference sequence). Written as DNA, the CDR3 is TGTGCCAGCAGTTCCCCGGGACAGGGGGCATCAGGCTACACCTTC. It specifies CASSSPGQGASGYTF.

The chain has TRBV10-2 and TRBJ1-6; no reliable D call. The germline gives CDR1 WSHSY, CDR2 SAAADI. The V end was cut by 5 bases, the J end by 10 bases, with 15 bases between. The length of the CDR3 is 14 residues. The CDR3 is CASSSPGVYSPLHF. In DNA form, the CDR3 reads TGCGCCAGCAGTTCGCCGGGAGTATACTCACCCCTCCACTTT.

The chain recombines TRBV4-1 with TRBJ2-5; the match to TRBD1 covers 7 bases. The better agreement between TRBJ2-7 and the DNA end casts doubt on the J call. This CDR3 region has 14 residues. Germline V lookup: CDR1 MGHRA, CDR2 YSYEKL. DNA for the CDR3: TGCGCCAGCAGCCACCTGGACAGGCCCTACGAGCAGTACTTC. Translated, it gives CASSHLDRPYEQYF.

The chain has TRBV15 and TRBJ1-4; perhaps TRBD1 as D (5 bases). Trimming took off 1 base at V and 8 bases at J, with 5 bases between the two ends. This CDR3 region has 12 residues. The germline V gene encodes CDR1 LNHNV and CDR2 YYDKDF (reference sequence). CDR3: CATSRGGEKLFF. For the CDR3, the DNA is TGTGCCACCAGCAGAGGGGGGGAAAAACTGTTTTTT.

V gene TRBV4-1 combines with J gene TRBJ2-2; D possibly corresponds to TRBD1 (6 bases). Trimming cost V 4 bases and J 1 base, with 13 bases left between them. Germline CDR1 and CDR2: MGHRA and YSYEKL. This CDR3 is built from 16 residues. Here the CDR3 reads CASSPARTENTGELFF. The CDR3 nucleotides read TGCGCCAGCAGCCCGGCCCGGACAGAGAACACCGGGGAGCTGTTTTTT.

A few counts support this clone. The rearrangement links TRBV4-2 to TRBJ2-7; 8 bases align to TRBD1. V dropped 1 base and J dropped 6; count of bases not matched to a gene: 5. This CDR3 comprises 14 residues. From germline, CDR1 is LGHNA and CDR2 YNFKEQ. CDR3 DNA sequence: TGTGCCAGCAGCCAAGGCCAGGGGGCCGGCGAGCAGTACTTC. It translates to CASSQGQGAGEQYF.

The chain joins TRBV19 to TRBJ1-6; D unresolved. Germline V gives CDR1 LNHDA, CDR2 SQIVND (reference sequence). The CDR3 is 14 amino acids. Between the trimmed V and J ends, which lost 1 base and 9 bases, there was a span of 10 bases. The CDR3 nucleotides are TGTGCCAGTAGTATAGCGGCAGAGGCTTCACCCCTCCACTTT. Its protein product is CASSIAAEASPLHF.

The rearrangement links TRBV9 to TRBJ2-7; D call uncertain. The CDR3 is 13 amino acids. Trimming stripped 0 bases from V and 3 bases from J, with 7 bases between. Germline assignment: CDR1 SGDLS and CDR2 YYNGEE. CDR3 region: CASSVAPGYEQYF. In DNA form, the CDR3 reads TGTGCCAGCAGCGTAGCTCCGGGCTACGAGCAGTACTTC. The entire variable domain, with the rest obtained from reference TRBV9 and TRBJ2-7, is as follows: DSGVTQTPKHLITATGQRVTLRCSPRSGDLSVYWYQQSLDQGLQFLIQYYNGEERAKGNILERFSAQQFPDLHSELNLSSLELGDSALYFCASSVAPGYEQYFGPGTRLTVT.

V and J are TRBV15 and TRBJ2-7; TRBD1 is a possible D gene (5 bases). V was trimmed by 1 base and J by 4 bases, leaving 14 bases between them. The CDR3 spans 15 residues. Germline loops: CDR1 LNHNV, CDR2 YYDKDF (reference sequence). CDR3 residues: CATSRGVPGKYEQYF. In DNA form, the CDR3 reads TGTGCCACCAGCAGAGGGGTTCCAGGGAAGTACGAGCAGTACTTC. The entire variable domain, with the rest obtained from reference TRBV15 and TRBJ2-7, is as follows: DAMVIQNPRYQVTQFGKPVTLSCSQTLNHNVMYWYQQKSSQAPKLLFHYYDKDFNNEADTPDNFQSRRPNTSFCFLDIRSPGLGDTAMYLCATSRGVPGKYEQYFGPGTRLTVT.

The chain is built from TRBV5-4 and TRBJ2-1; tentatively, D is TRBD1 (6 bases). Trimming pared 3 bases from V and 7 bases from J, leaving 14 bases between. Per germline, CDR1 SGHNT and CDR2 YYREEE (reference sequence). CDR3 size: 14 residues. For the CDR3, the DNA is TGTGCCAGCAGCTCGAAACAGGGTAAAAATGAGCAGTTCTTC. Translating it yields CASSSKQGKNEQFF.

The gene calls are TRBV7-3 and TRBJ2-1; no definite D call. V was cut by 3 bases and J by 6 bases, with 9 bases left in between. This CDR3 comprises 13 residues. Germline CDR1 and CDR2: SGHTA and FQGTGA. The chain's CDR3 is CASSFGSGNEQFF. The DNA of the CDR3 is TGTGCCAGCAGCTTTGGTTCTGGCAATGAGCAGTTCTTC.

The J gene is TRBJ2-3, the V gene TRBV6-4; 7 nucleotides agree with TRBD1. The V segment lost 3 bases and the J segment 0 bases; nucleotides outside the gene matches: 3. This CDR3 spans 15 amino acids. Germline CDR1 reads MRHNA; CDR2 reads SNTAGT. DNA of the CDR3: TGTGCCAGCAGTGAAGGGACAGCGAGCACAGATACGCAGTATTTT. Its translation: CASSEGTASTDTQYF.

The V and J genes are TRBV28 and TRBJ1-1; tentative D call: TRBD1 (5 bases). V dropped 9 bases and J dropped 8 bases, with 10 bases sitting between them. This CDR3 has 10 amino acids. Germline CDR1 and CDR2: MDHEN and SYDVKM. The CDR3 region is CASSGTEAFF. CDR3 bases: TGTGCCAGTTCCGGGACGGAAGCTTTCTTT.

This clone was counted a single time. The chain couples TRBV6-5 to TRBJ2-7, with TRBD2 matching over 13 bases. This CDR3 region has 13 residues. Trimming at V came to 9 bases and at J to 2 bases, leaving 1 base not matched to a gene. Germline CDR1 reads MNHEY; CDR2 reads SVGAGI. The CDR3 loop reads CASGLAGAYEQYF. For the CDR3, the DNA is TGTGCCAGTGGACTAGCGGGAGCCTACGAGCAGTACTTC.

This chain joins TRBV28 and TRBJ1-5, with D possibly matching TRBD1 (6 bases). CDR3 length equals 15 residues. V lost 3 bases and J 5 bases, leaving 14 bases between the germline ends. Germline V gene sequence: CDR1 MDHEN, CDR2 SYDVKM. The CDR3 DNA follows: TGTGCCAGCAGTTTTACAGGGACTTCTCATCAGCCCCAGCATTTT. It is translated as CASSFTGTSHQPQHF.

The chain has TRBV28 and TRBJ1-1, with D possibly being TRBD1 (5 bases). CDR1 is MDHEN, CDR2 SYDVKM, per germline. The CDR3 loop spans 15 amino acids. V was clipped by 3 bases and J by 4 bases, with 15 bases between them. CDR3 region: CASSFEGRVSTEAFF. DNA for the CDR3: TGTGCCAGCAGTTTTGAGGGCAGGGTTTCCACTGAAGCTTTCTTT.

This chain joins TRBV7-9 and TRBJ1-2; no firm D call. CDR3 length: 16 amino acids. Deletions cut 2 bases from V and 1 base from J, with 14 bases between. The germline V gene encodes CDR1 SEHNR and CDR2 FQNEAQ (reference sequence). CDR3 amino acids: CASSLISEALNYGYTF. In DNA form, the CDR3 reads TGTGCCAGCAGCTTAATCAGTGAAGCACTTAACTATGGCTACACCTTC.

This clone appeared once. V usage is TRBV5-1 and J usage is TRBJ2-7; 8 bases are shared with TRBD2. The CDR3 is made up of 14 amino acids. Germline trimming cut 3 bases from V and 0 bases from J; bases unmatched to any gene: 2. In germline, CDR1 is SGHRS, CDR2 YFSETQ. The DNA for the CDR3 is TGCGCCAGCAGCTGGAGCGGGAGCTCCTACGAGCAGTACTTC. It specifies CASSWSGSSYEQYF.

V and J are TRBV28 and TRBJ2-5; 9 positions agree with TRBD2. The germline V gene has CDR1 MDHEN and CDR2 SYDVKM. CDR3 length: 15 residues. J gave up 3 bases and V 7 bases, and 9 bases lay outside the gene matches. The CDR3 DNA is TGTGCCAGCAATTACTGGGCGGGAGGGGAAGAGACCCAGTACTTC. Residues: CASNYWAGGEETQYF.

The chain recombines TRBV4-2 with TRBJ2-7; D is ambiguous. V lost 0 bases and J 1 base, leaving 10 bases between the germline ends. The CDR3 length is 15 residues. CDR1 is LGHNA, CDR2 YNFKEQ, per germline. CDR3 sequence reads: CASSQEDGESYEQYF. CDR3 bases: TGTGCCAGCAGCCAAGAGGACGGTGAGTCCTACGAGCAGTACTTC.

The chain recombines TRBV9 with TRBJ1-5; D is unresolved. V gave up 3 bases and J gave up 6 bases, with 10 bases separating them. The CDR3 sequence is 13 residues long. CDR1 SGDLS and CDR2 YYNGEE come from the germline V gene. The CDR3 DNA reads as TGTGCCAGCAGCGGAGACCCCTTTCAGCCCCAGCATTTT. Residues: CASSGDPFQPQHF.

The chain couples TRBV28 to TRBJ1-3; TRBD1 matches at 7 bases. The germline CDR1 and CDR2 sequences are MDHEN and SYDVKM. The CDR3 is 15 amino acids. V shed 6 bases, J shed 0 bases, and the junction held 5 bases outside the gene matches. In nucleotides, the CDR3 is TGTGCCAGCAGCCCGGGACAGCGCTCTGGAAACACCATATATTTT. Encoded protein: CASSPGQRSGNTIYF.

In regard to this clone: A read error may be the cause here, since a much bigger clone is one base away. The CDR3 DNA reads as TGCGCCAACAGCCATGAAACCGGGACAGCGGATGAAAAACTGTTTTTT. Translation gives CANSHETGTADEKLFF. The V and J genes are TRBV4-1 and TRBJ1-4; 7 bases agree with TRBD1. Germline CDR1 MGHRA, CDR2 YSYEKL. CDR3 length: 16 residues.